The 18 T cell receptor beta chains below all came from one sample that was sequenced in a study of OX40 agonist ivuxolimab in advanced cancers. The assay was immunoSEQ multiplex PCR, and TCRdb's table has in-frame clones only and misses some. The table has tens of thousands of clones, around 87% seen once. Sequences were derived from CD4+ or CD8+ T cells sorted from blood, sampled in a trial of the OX40 agonist ivuxolimab. The origin of the receptors is an adult with an advanced solid tumor such as melanoma, head and neck, liver or kidney cancer.

This clone was observed a few times. The chain is built from TRBV11-2 and TRBJ1-5; D gene uncertain. There are 14 residues in the CDR3. V was pared by 5 bases and J by 0 bases, with 8 bases between. Germline values: CDR1 SGHAT, CDR2 FQNNGV. The CDR3 DNA is TGTGCCAGCAGCCTTGACGGTAGCAATCAGCCCCAGCATTTT. Translating gives CASSLDGSNQPQHF.

The chain links TRBV28 to TRBJ1-5; no firm D call. Trimming removed 3 bases from V and 5 bases from J, with 11 bases in between. From germline, CDR1 is MDHEN and CDR2 SYDVKM. This CDR3 has 14 residues. CDR3: CASSLVVTDQPQHF. Here the CDR3 DNA reads TGTGCCAGCAGTTTGGTAGTCACCGATCAGCCCCAGCATTTT.

The chain has TRBV9 and TRBJ2-7; D perhaps matches TRBD2 (6 bases). Germline V gene sequence: CDR1 SGDLS, CDR2 YYNGEE. V lost 3 bases and J lost 5, with 15 bases in between. The CDR3 has 14 residues. CDR3 nucleotides: TGTGCCAGCAGCGAGAGGGACTTCTTCCACGAGCAGTACTTC. It translates to CASSERDFFHEQYF.

CDR3 sequence: CASSQATGYGYTF. The CDR3 bases are TGCGCCAGCAGCCAAGCGACGGGGTATGGCTACACCTTC. J is TRBJ1-2 and V is TRBV4-3; D is uncertain. Per the germline V gene, CDR1 is LGHNA and CDR2 is YSLEER. V shed 1 base and J shed 5 bases, with 8 bases lying between them. This CDR3 has 13 residues.

This clone has a single count. The chain has TRBV30 and TRBJ2-1, with D possibly matching TRBD2 (6 bases). The CDR3 is 15 residues long. Germline-derived CDR1 and CDR2 are GTSNPN and SVGIG (reference sequence). Trimming took off 0 bases at V and 5 bases at J, with 14 bases between the two ends. CDR3 sequence (DNA): TGTGCCTGGAGTGTACTCGGGGGAGAAAACAATGAGCAGTTCTTC. Amino acids: CAWSVLGGENNEQFF.

V and J are TRBV2 and TRBJ1-5, with a possible D match to TRBD1 (6 bases). Between the trimmed V and J ends, which lost 9 bases and 3 bases, there was a span of 15 bases. The V gene's germline CDR1 is SNHLY and CDR2 FYNNEI. CDR3 length: 14 residues. The CDR3 loop reads CASGGHHNNQPQHF. CDR3 coding DNA: TGTGCCAGTGGGGGACACCATAACAATCAGCCCCAGCATTTT.

J is TRBJ2-3 and V is TRBV7-2; D is unresolved. The length of the CDR3 is 12 residues. The germline V and J ends were trimmed by 7 bases and 4 bases, with 9 bases remaining between them. From germline, CDR1 is SGHTA and CDR2 FQGNSA. CDR3 sequence: CASTPTPDTQYF. CDR3 DNA sequence: TGTGCCAGCACACCGACCCCAGATACGCAGTATTTT.

V usage is TRBV7-9 and J usage is TRBJ2-1; TRBD2 matches 9 bases. CDR1 is SEHNR and CDR2 is FQNEAQ in the germline V gene (reference sequence). J lost 3 bases, V lost 5 bases, and 8 bases had no gene match. The CDR3 runs 16 residues. The CDR3 bases are TGTGCCAGCAGCGACCAGCGGGGGGTTCTCTACAATGAGCAGTTCTTC. The encoded protein is CASSDQRGVLYNEQFF. The full variable domain, its missing parts supplied by reference TRBV7-9 and TRBJ2-1, is DTGVSQNPRHKITKRGQNVTFRCDPISEHNRLYWYRQTLGQGPEFLTYFQNEAQLEKSRLLSDRFSAERPKGSFSTLEIQRTEQGDSAMYLCASSDQRGVLYNEQFFGPGTRLTVL.

This clone was detected once. The J gene is TRBJ2-1, the V gene TRBV7-9, with 8 bases lining up with TRBD2. The CDR3 extends over 16 amino acids. Germline CDR1 is SEHNR and CDR2 is FQNEAQ (reference sequence). Trimming cost V 7 bases and J 4 bases; bases outside gene matches: 12. CDR3 sequence reads: CASTPGGSGPYNEQFF. The DNA of the CDR3 is TGTGCCAGCACCCCGGGAGGGAGCGGACCTTACAATGAGCAGTTCTTC.

J is TRBJ2-1 and V is TRBV27; D assignment may be TRBD1 or TRBD2 (7 bases each). The germline V and J ends were trimmed by 6 bases and 14 bases, with 17 bases remaining between them. The length of the CDR3 is 12 residues. Looked up from germline, CDR1 is MNHEY and CDR2 is SMNVEV (reference sequence). CDR3 sequence (DNA): TGTGCCAGCAGAAACCTCAGGGGGGGAGAGTTCTTC. This translates into CASRNLRGGEFF.

A note on this clone: At one of its ends the junction is not consistent with the germline gene, which may arise from a read error. This chain joins TRBV11-2 and TRBJ2-7, with D possibly TRBD2 on 5 matching bases. The CDR3 is 14 amino acids. The V gene's germline CDR1 is SGHAT and CDR2 FQNNGV. CDR3 protein: CASTLIGGSYEQYF. CDR3 DNA sequence: TGTGCCAGCACCTTAATCGGCGGGTCCTACGAGCAGTACTTC.

This clone was found a few times. The rearrangement uses TRBV6-5 and TRBJ1-1, with TRBD1 as a possible D gene (5 bases). Trimming removed 5 bases at V and 1 base at J, with 11 bases between. CDR3 length: 14 residues. Germline CDR1 is MNHEY and CDR2 is SVGAGI. DNA of the CDR3: TGTGCCAGCAGTGAAAGAGGGGAGAACACTGAAGCTTTCTTT. It translates to CASSERGENTEAFF.

The chain carries TRBV27 and TRBJ2-5; 7 nucleotides line up with TRBD1. There are 15 residues in the CDR3. Germline values: CDR1 MNHEY, CDR2 SMNVEV (reference sequence). V was clipped by 5 bases and J by 1 base; unmatched bases: 7. The CDR3 loop reads CASSHRGEGQETQYF. The CDR3 coding sequence is TGTGCCAGCAGTCACAGGGGAGAGGGCCAAGAGACCCAGTACTTC.

This clone has only a few counts. The chain recombines TRBV18 with TRBJ2-3, with TRBD1 matching over 7 bases. V was pared by 4 bases and J by 4 bases, with 14 bases of the junction left unmatched. Germline CDR1 KGHSH, CDR2 LQKENI. This CDR3 has 17 residues. CDR3 loop: CASSQTGQARVSDTQYF. For the CDR3, the DNA is TGTGCCAGCTCACAAACAGGACAGGCTAGAGTATCAGATACGCAGTATTTT.

The gene calls are TRBV5-4 and TRBJ1-4; D gene uncertain. Per germline, CDR1 SGHNT and CDR2 YYREEE (reference sequence). The CDR3 is 14 residues long. V was cut by 0 bases and J by 7 bases, with 10 bases left in between. This CDR3 reads CASSLGRWGEKLFF. The CDR3 DNA sequence: TGTGCCAGCAGCTTGGGACGGTGGGGTGAAAAACTGTTTTTT.

This clone has more than one count but fewer than ten. This chain joins TRBV18 and TRBJ2-5; D uncertain. V was clipped by 6 bases and J by 2 bases, with 4 bases between them. The length of the CDR3 is 11 residues. Germline V CDR1 and CDR2: KGHSH, LQKENI. CDR3 sequence (DNA): TGTGCCAGCTCCGGACAAGAGACCCAGTACTTC. This translates into CASSGQETQYF. Combining the CDR3 with reference TRBV18 and TRBJ2-5 gives the whole variable domain NAGVMQNPRHLVRRRGQEARLRCSPMKGHSHVYWYRQLPEEGLKFMVYLQKENIIDESGMPKERFSAEFPKEGPSILRIQQVVRGDSAAYFCASSGQETQYFGPGTRLLVL.

This chain joins TRBV28 and TRBJ2-5; possible D gene TRBD1, 7 bases. V lost 8 bases, J lost 2 bases, and 15 bases lay in between. The germline gives CDR1 MDHEN, CDR2 SYDVKM. The CDR3 spans 14 residues. The CDR3 DNA sequence: TGTGCCAGCCAAACACAGGGGACTCAAGAGACCCAGTACTTC. This translates into CASQTQGTQETQYF. Supplemented by reference TRBV28 and TRBJ2-5, the full variable domain reads DVKVTQSSRYLVKRTGEKVFLECVQDMDHENMFWYRQDPGLGLRLIYFSYDVKMKEKGDIPEGYSVSREKKERFSLILESASTNQTSMYLCASQTQGTQETQYFGPGTRLLVL.

This clone appeared a few times. The J gene is TRBJ1-4, the V gene TRBV6-1; no clear D gene. CDR1 and CDR2 from the germline V gene are MNHNS and SASEGT. V lost 2 bases to trimming and J lost 8 bases, with 6 bases between them. The CDR3 totals 12 residues. This CDR3 is CASSESSEKLFF. The CDR3 DNA sequence: TGTGCCAGCAGTGAAAGTAGCGAAAAACTGTTTTTT.